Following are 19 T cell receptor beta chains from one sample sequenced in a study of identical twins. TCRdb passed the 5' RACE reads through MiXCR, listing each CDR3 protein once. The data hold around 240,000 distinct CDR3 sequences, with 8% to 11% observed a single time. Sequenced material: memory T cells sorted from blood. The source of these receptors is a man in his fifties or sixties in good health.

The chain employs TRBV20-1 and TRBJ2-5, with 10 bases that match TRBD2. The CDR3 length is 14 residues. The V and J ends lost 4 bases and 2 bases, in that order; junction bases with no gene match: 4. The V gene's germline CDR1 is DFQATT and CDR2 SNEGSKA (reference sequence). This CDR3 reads CSANKRGGQETQYF. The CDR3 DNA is TGCAGTGCTAACAAGCGGGGGGGGCAAGAGACCCAGTACTTC.

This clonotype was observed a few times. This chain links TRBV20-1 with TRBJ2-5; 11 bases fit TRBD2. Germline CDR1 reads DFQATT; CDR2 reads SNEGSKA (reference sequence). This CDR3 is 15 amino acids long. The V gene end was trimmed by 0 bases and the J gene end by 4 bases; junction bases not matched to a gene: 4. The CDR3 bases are TGCAGTGCTAGAGAGGGTAGCGGGAGGGCAGAGACCCAGTACTTC. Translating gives CSAREGSGRAETQYF.

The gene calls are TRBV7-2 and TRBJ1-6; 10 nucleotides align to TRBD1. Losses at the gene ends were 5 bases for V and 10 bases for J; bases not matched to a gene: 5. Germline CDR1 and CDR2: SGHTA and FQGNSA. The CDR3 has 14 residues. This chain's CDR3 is CASSTGQGKSPLHF. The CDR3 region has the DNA TGTGCCAGCAGCACGGGACAGGGGAAATCACCCCTCCACTTT.

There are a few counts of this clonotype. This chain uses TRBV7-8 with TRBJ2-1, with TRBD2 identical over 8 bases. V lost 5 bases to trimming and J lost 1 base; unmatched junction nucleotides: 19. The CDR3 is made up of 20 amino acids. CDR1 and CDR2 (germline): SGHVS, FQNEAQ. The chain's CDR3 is CASSSRPRRSGTPSYNEQFF. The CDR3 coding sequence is TGTGCCAGCAGCAGCCGACCGAGACGTAGCGGGACCCCTTCCTACAATGAGCAGTTCTTC.

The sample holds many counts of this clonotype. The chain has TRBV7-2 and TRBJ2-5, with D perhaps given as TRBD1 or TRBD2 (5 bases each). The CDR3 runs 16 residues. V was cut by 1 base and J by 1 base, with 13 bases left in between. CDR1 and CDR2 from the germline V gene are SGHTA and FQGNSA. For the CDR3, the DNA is TGTGCCAGCAGCTTAGTCCCTTATGGGGGCCAAGAGACCCAGTACTTC. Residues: CASSLVPYGGQETQYF.

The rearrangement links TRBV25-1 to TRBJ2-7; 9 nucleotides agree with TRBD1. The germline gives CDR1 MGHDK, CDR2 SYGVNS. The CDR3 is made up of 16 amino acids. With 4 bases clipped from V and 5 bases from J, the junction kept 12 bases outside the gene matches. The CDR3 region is CASSGVAGQGTHEQYF. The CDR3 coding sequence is TGTGCCAGCAGTGGAGTCGCGGGACAGGGCACCCACGAGCAGTACTTC.

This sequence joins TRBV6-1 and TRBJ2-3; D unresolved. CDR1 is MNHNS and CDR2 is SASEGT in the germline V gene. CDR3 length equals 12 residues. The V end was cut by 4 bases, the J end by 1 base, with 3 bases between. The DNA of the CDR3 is TGTGCCAGCAGTGGAGGCACAGATACGCAGTATTTT. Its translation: CASSGGTDTQYF.

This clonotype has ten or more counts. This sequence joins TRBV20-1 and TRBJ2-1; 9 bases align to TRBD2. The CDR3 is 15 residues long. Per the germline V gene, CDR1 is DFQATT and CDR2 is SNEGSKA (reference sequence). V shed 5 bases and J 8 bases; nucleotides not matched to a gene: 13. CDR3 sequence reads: CSAPGSRGGGDEQFF. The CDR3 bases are TGCAGTGCTCCTGGTTCTCGCGGGGGGGGTGATGAGCAGTTCTTC.

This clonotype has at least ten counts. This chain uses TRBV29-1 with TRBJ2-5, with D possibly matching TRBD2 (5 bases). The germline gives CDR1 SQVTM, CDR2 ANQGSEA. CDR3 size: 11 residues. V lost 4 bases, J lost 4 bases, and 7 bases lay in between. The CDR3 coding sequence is TGCAGCGTTGGAGAGGGAGAGACCCAGTACTTC. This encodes CSVGEGETQYF.

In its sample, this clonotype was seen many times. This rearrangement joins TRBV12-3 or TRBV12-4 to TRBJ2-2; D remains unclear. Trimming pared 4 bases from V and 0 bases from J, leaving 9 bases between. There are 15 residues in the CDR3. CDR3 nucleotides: TGTGCCAGCAGTTATCACGGCGCGAACACCGGGGAGCTGTTTTTT. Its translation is CASSYHGANTGELFF.

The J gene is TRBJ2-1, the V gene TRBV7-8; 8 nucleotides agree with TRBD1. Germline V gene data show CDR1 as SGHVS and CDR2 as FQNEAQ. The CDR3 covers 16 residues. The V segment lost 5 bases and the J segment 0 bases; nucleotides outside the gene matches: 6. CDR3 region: CASSHHRGVSYNEQFF. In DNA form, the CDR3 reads TGTGCCAGCAGCCACCACAGGGGGGTCTCCTACAATGAGCAGTTCTTC.

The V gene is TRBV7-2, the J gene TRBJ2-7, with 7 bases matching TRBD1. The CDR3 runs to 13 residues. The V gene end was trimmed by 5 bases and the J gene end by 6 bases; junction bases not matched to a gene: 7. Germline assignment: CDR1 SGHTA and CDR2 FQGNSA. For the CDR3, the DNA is TGTGCCAGCAGCCCAAAGACAGGGTCCGAGCAGTACTTC. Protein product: CASSPKTGSEQYF. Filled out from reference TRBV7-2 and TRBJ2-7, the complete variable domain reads GAGVSQSPSNKVTEKGKDVELRCDPISGHTALYWYRQSLGQGLEFLIYFQGNSAPDKSGLPSDRFSAERTGGSVSTLTIQRTQQEDSAVYLCASSPKTGSEQYFGPGTRLTVT.

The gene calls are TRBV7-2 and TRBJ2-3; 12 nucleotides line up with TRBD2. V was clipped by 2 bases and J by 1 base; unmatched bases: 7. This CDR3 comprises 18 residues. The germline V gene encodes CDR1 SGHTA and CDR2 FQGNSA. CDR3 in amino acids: CASSLTLAGGRGTDTQYF. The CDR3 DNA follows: TGTGCCAGCAGCTTAACCCTAGCGGGGGGGCGGGGCACAGATACGCAGTATTTT. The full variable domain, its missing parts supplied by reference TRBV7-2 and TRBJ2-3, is GAGVSQSPSNKVTEKGKDVELRCDPISGHTALYWYRQSLGQGLEFLIYFQGNSAPDKSGLPSDRFSAERTGGSVSTLTIQRTQQEDSAVYLCASSLTLAGGRGTDTQYFGPGTRLTVL.

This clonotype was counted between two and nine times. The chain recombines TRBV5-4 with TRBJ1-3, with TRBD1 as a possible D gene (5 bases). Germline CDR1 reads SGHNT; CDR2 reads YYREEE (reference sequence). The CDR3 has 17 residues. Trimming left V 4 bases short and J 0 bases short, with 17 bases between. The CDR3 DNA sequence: TGTGCCAGCAGCCCTGGGGCAGGGACTCGCTCTGGAAACACCATATATTTT. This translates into CASSPGAGTRSGNTIYF.

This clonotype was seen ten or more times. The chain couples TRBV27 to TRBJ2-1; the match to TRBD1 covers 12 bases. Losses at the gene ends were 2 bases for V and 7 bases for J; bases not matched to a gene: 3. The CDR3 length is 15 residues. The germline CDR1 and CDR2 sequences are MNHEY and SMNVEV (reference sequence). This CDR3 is CASSLGTGGANEQFF. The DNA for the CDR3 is TGTGCCAGCAGTTTAGGGACAGGGGGCGCGAATGAGCAGTTCTTC.

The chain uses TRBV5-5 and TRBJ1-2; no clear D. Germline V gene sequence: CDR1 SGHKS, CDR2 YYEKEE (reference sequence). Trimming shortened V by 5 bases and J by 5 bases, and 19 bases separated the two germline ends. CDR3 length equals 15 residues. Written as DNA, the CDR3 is TGTGCCAGCAGTCCGGCCATGGAGGGATGGTATGGCTACACCTTC. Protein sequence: CASSPAMEGWYGYTF.

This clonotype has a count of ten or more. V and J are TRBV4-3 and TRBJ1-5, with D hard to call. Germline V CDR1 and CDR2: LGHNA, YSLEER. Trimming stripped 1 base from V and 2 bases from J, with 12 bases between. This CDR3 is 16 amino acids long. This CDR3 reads CASSQAFSGGNQPQHF. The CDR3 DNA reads TGCGCCAGCAGCCAAGCATTTTCAGGCGGCAATCAGCCCCAGCATTTT.

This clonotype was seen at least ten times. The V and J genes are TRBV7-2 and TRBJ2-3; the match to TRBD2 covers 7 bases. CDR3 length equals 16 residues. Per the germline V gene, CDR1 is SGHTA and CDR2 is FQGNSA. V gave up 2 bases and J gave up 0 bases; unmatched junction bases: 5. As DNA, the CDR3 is TGTGCCAGCAGCTTAAACCCCGGGGGGAGCACAGATACGCAGTATTTT. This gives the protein CASSLNPGGSTDTQYF.

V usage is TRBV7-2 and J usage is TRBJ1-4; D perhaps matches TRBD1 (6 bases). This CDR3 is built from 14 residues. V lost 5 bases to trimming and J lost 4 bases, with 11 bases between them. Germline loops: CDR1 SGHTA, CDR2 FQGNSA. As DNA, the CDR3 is TGTGCCAGCAGCCTGGACAGATTTAATGAAAAACTGTTTTTT. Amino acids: CASSLDRFNEKLFF.